Each of the 21 T cell receptor beta chains below was sequenced from the same sample in a study of T cells in narcolepsy (dated by TCRdb to the late 2010s). Libraries were made using the immunoSEQ multiplex PCR assay. TCRdb limited this immuneACCESS table to in-frame rearrangements with V and J called. A share of clones is missing; checked studies link under half to unresolved V genes, and the rest is unexplained. The sample table lists roughly 25,000 clones, 80% to 90% of them with a count of one. Of the sample, about 1.3% is held by the ten largest clones. What was sequenced was CD45RA- memory CD4+ T cells from PBMCs. What this sample's cell subset or site label stands for: memory T cells sorted ex vivo from peripheral blood. These receptor sequences come from a human donor with narcolepsy.

The V and J genes are TRBV18 and TRBJ2-7; TRBD2 matches at 12 bases. The CDR3 is made up of 14 amino acids. The V and J ends lost 8 bases and 4 bases, in that order; junction bases with no gene match: 6. Germline lookup yields CDR1 KGHSH and CDR2 LQKENI. The CDR3 spells CASAMTSGRYEQYF. The CDR3, as DNA: TGTGCCAGCGCTATGACTAGCGGGAGATACGAGCAGTACTTC.

The chain combines TRBV7-9 with TRBJ2-5; D is perhaps TRBD2 (5 bases). With 5 bases removed from V and 2 bases from J, the gap between germline ends came to 12 bases. Germline V gene data show CDR1 as SEHNR and CDR2 as FQNEAQ (reference sequence). This CDR3 spans 14 amino acids. The CDR3 coding sequence is TGTGCCAGCAGCCCCCAGCGGTTACAAGAGACCCAGTACTTC. Protein sequence: CASSPQRLQETQYF.

The chain joins TRBV28 to TRBJ2-2; the D gene is possibly TRBD1 (7 bases). The CDR3 spans 15 residues. With 7 bases removed from V and 5 bases from J, the gap between germline ends came to 17 bases. Germline assignment: CDR1 MDHEN and CDR2 SYDVKM. The CDR3 sequence: CASNLRGVGTGELFF. The DNA for the CDR3 is TGTGCCAGCAACCTCAGGGGGGTAGGGACCGGGGAGCTGTTTTTT.

This clone showed up just once. The chain links TRBV7-2 to TRBJ2-4; D perhaps matches TRBD1 (6 bases). V lost 5 bases to trimming and J lost 0 bases, with 11 bases between them. The germline CDR1 and CDR2 sequences are SGHTA and FQGNSA. The CDR3 is made up of 15 amino acids. The chain's CDR3 is CASSQTGVAKNIQYF. CDR3 DNA: TGTGCCAGCAGCCAGACAGGAGTAGCCAAAAACATTCAGTACTTC.

This chain connects TRBV27 to TRBJ2-7, with 7 bases fitting TRBD1. This CDR3 contains 15 residues. Germline CDR1 and CDR2: MNHEY and SMNVEV (reference sequence). The V gene end was trimmed by 7 bases and the J gene end by 4 bases; junction bases not matched to a gene: 13. CDR3: CASNRQGLGAYEQYF. CDR3 DNA: TGTGCCAGCAACAGACAGGGTCTAGGGGCTTACGAGCAGTACTTC.

In this sample, this clone turned up once. This chain uses TRBV5-1 with TRBJ2-7; TRBD1 matches 9 bases. From germline, CDR1 is SGHRS and CDR2 YFSETQ. The ends lost 1 base at V and 6 bases at J; junction bases unmatched: 5. The CDR3 is 14 amino acids. The CDR3 sequence is CASSLQTGGTEQYF. The CDR3 region has the DNA TGCGCCAGCAGCTTGCAGACAGGGGGGACCGAGCAGTACTTC.

This clone was found once. V and J are TRBV19 and TRBJ2-7; D gene ambiguous. V lost 3 bases and J lost 5, with 2 bases in between. The germline V gene encodes CDR1 LNHDA and CDR2 SQIVND (reference sequence). CDR3 length equals 10 residues. The CDR3 DNA reads TGTGCCAGTAGTATCAACGAGCAGTACTTC. Its protein is CASSINEQYF.

The chain combines TRBV29-1 with TRBJ2-5, with D uncertain. This CDR3 has 14 amino acids. V was pared by 7 bases and J by 4 bases, with 19 bases between. In germline, CDR1 is SQVTM, CDR2 ANQGSEA. CDR3 coding DNA: TGCAGCGGGGCACGAGCTAGGGCTGGAGAGACCCAGTACTTC. Translated, it gives CSGARARAGETQYF.

The chain recombines TRBV27 with TRBJ1-2; possible D gene TRBD1, 5 bases. The CDR3 extends over 14 amino acids. V shed 2 bases and J shed 6 bases, with 13 bases lying between them. The V gene's germline CDR1 is MNHEY and CDR2 SMNVEV (reference sequence). Here the CDR3 reads CASSLGTGTDGYTF. As DNA, the CDR3 is TGTGCCAGCAGTTTAGGAACCGGGACCGATGGCTACACCTTC.

The chain joins TRBV5-8 to TRBJ2-5, with 14 bases matching TRBD2. Germline values: CDR1 SGHTS, CDR2 YDEGEE. V was clipped by 3 bases and J by 2 bases; unmatched bases: 12. This CDR3 comprises 19 residues. CDR3 sequence (DNA): TGTGCCAGCAGCTCCACCGGGACTAGCGGGAGAACCTTTCAAGAGACCCAGTACTTC. As protein: CASSSTGTSGRTFQETQYF. The full variable domain, its missing parts supplied by reference TRBV5-8 and TRBJ2-5, is EAGVTQSPTHLIKTRGQQATLRCSPISGHTSVYWYQQALGLGLQFLLWYDEGEERNRGNFPPRFSGRQFPNYSSELNVNALELEDSALYLCASSSTGTSGRTFQETQYFGPGTRLLVL.

This chain connects TRBV5-8 to TRBJ1-5; D gene ambiguous. Trimming left V 2 bases short and J 3 bases short, with 12 bases between. The CDR3 totals 15 residues. In germline, CDR1 is SGHTS, CDR2 YDEGEE. The CDR3: CASSFFRTHNQPQHF. In nucleotides, the CDR3 is TGTGCCAGCAGCTTTTTCAGGACCCACAATCAGCCCCAGCATTTT.

This sequence joins TRBV2 and TRBJ1-6; D unresolved. The germline V gene encodes CDR1 SNHLY and CDR2 FYNNEI. V was pared by 6 bases and J by 9 bases, with 9 bases between. This CDR3 spans 12 amino acids. The CDR3 loop is CASSENRSPLHF. DNA of the CDR3: TGTGCCAGCAGCGAGAACCGTTCACCCCTCCACTTT.

In DNA form, the CDR3 reads TGTGCCAGCAGCGTGACTAGCCTCTTAGATACGCAGTATTTT. It codes for CASSVTSLLDTQYF. This sequence joins TRBV9 and TRBJ2-3; 7 nucleotides match TRBD2. Trimming at V came to 2 bases and at J to 5 bases, leaving 5 bases not matched to a gene. CDR1 is SGDLS and CDR2 is YYNGEE in the germline V gene. The CDR3 spans 14 residues.

The gene calls are TRBV6-6 and TRBJ1-4; no clear D. The CDR3 spans 14 residues. CDR1 MNHNY and CDR2 SVGAGI come from the germline V gene (reference sequence). V dropped 1 base and J dropped 5 bases, with 8 bases sitting between them. The CDR3 is CASSYFVPNEKLFF. DNA of the CDR3: TGTGCCAGCAGTTACTTCGTCCCAAATGAAAAACTGTTTTTT.

This clone was counted a single time. The V call is TRBV5-6, the J call TRBJ2-2; no reliable D call. This CDR3 is built from 16 residues. Germline CDR1 is SGHDT and CDR2 is YYEEEE. V lost 0 bases to trimming and J lost 5 bases, with 14 bases between them. This CDR3 reads CASSLEPARDTGELFF. CDR3 coding DNA: TGTGCCAGCAGCTTGGAACCCGCAAGGGATACCGGGGAGCTGTTTTTT.

The chain uses TRBV14 and TRBJ2-5, with D tentatively TRBD2 (6 bases). V shed 4 bases and J shed 4 bases, with 19 bases lying between them. Germline V gene lookup returns CDR1 SGHDN and CDR2 FVKESK. This CDR3 comprises 16 residues. The CDR3: CASSRELPGAGETQYF. In nucleotides, the CDR3 is TGTGCCAGCAGCCGGGAACTACCCGGAGCGGGAGAGACCCAGTACTTC.

J is TRBJ2-1 and V is TRBV7-9; D might be TRBD1 (5 bases). CDR3 size: 16 residues. CDR1 SEHNR and CDR2 FQNEAQ come from the germline V gene (reference sequence). The V and J ends lost 4 bases and 7 bases respectively, with 20 bases between them. The CDR3 nucleotides are TGTGCCAGCAGCTCCCGTTCAGGGTTGGGGCTTAATGAGCAGTTCTTC. Translated: CASSSRSGLGLNEQFF.

This chain links TRBV27 with TRBJ2-1; the D gene could be TRBD1 or TRBD2 (6 bases each). Trimming took 3 bases from V and 7 from J, leaving 19 bases between them. CDR3 size: 16 residues. Per germline, CDR1 MNHEY and CDR2 SMNVEV (reference sequence). The CDR3, as DNA: TGTGCCAGCAGTTTTTCCGCAGGGGACTGGGGGAATGAGCAGTTCTTC. Its translation: CASSFSAGDWGNEQFF.

V gene TRBV23-1 combines with J gene TRBJ2-5; D possibly corresponds to TRBD2 (6 bases). TRBV23-1 has ORF status, its function being uncertain. Trimming removed 6 bases at V and 2 bases at J, with 19 bases between. CDR3 length: 16 amino acids. The CDR3: CASSQHGTPSQETQYF. The CDR3 region has the DNA TGCGCCAGCAGCCAACACGGGACTCCTAGTCAAGAGACCCAGTACTTC.

V gene TRBV6-5 combines with J gene TRBJ1-2; the D gene is possibly TRBD1 (5 bases). V was shortened by 7 bases and J by 2 bases, with 14 bases between the two germline ends. CDR1 MNHEY and CDR2 SVGAGI come from the germline V gene. The CDR3 extends over 14 amino acids. In DNA, the CDR3 is TGTGCCAGCACCACCAGGGACCGAAACTATGGCTACACCTTC. Amino acid sequence: CASTTRDRNYGYTF.

The rearrangement uses TRBV7-3 and TRBJ2-1; 9 nucleotides match TRBD1. Losses at the gene ends were 4 bases for V and 4 bases for J; bases not matched to a gene: 5. This CDR3 is built from 15 residues. Germline CDR1 reads SGHTA; CDR2 reads FQGTGA. The CDR3 coding sequence is TGTGCCAGCAGCTCGGACAGGGGTTTGTACAATGAGCAGTTCTTC. It specifies CASSSDRGLYNEQFF.